These 13 T cell receptor beta chains originate from one sample sequenced in a study of control samples from healthy donors and cancer patients. TCRdb's copy holds only in-frame clones and misses some; the assay was immunoSEQ multiplex PCR. This sample carries under 450,000 clones, about nine tenths of them seen once, and the ten largest clones take around 6.5%. The sample was PBMCs. These receptors were collected from a man aged 35 to 55 with head and neck cancer.

This clone has only a few counts. The chain's CDR3 is CASSQTARWFF. CDR3 nucleotide sequence: TGTGCCAGCAGTCAAACGGCCAGGTGGTTCTTT. The rearrangement links TRBV6-2 or TRBV6-3 to TRBJ1-1; no firm D call. The CDR3 consists of 11 residues. Germline lookup yields CDR1 MNHEY and CDR2 SVGEGT. The V and J ends lost 5 bases and 14 bases respectively, with 15 bases between them.

In this sample, this clone turned up a few times. This chain connects TRBV28 to TRBJ2-2; the match to TRBD2 covers 10 bases. With V trimmed by 6 bases and J by 0 bases, 10 bases remained unmatched. The germline V gene encodes CDR1 MDHEN and CDR2 SYDVKM. The CDR3 contains 18 residues. CDR3 sequence (DNA): TGTGCCAGCAGCCCTCCCGGTCTAGCGGGGGCGAACACCGGGGAGCTGTTTTTT. Residues: CASSPPGLAGANTGELFF. Full variable domain (outside the CDR3, taken from reference TRBV28 and TRBJ2-2): DVKVTQSSRYLVKRTGEKVFLECVQDMDHENMFWYRQDPGLGLRLIYFSYDVKMKEKGDIPEGYSVSREKKERFSLILESASTNQTSMYLCASSPPGLAGANTGELFFGEGSRLTVL.

V and J are TRBV6-1 and TRBJ2-7; TRBD1 might be the D (5 bases). Per germline, CDR1 MNHNS and CDR2 SASEGT. This CDR3 spans 15 amino acids. Trimming pared 3 bases from V and 2 bases from J, leaving 14 bases between. In DNA form, the CDR3 reads TGTGCCAGCAGTGAGACTGGGGCACTCACCTACGAGCAGTACTTC. Translation: CASSETGALTYEQYF.

J is TRBJ2-1 and V is TRBV6-2 or TRBV6-3, with D tentatively TRBD1 (6 bases). Between the trimmed V and J ends, which lost 5 bases and 9 bases, there was a span of 14 bases. This CDR3 has 13 amino acids. From germline, CDR1 is MNHEY and CDR2 SVGEGT. The CDR3 DNA is TGTGCCAGCAGTCACGGGACACCCGGTGAGCAGTTCTTC. This codes for CASSHGTPGEQFF.

This chain joins TRBV29-1 and TRBJ2-1, with D possibly being TRBD2 (6 bases). The germline gives CDR1 SQVTM, CDR2 ANQGSEA. The CDR3 runs 12 residues. V dropped 7 bases and J dropped 10 bases, with 17 bases sitting between them. The CDR3 loop reads CSAWELAGEQFF. CDR3 nucleotides: TGCAGCGCTTGGGAACTAGCTGGCGAGCAGTTCTTC.

This sequence joins TRBV27 and TRBJ2-7; D may be TRBD1 or TRBD2 (5 bases each). Trimming stripped 4 bases from V and 3 bases from J, with 10 bases between. The CDR3 consists of 13 residues. Germline CDR1 and CDR2: MNHEY and SMNVEV (reference sequence). The CDR3 region is CASSWGPNYEQYF. CDR3 in DNA: TGTGCCAGCAGTTGGGGACCGAACTACGAGCAGTACTTC.

The gene calls are TRBV25-1 and TRBJ1-6; no definite D call. This CDR3 comprises 15 residues. Trimming pared 3 bases from V and 8 bases from J, leaving 14 bases between. The germline CDR1 and CDR2 sequences are MGHDK and SYGVNS. The CDR3 bases are TGTGCCAGCAGTGATGGAACAGTCAACTATTCACCCCTCCACTTT. This codes for CASSDGTVNYSPLHF. Using reference TRBV25-1 and TRBJ1-6 for the parts outside the CDR3, the full variable domain is EADIYQTPRYLVIGTGKKITLECSQTMGHDKMYWYQQDPGMELHLIHYSYGVNSTEKGDLSSESTVSRIRTEHFPLTLESARPSHTSQYLCASSDGTVNYSPLHFGNGTRLTVT.

The V gene is TRBV6-9, the J gene TRBJ2-7; unclear D gene. Looked up from germline, CDR1 is MNHGY and CDR2 is SVAAGI. Trimming shortened V by 3 bases and J by 3 bases, and 0 bases separated the two germline ends. The CDR3 totals 10 residues. CDR3 nucleotide sequence: TGTGCCAGCAGTTACTACGAGCAGTACTTC. It specifies CASSYYEQYF.

The chain is built from TRBV27 and TRBJ1-6, with TRBD1 identical over 7 bases. J gave up 6 bases and V 6 bases, and 8 bases lay outside the gene matches. Germline assignment: CDR1 MNHEY and CDR2 SMNVEV (reference sequence). CDR3 length equals 15 residues. CDR3 nucleotide sequence: TGTGCCAGCAGACCACCGGGACAGACTAATTCACCCCTCCACTTT. Translated: CASRPPGQTNSPLHF.

The chain employs TRBV4-1 and TRBJ1-3, with 7 bases lining up with TRBD1. The J segment lost 0 bases and the V segment lost 3 bases, leaving 8 bases of the junction unmatched. The CDR3 totals 17 residues. Germline CDR1 and CDR2: MGHRA and YSYEKL. CDR3 protein: CASSQRGRGNSGNTIYF. Here the CDR3 DNA reads TGCGCCAGCAGCCAGCGGGGCAGGGGGAACTCTGGAAACACCATATATTTT.

With regard to this clone: The identical CDR3 is also encoded by other nucleotide sequences in the sample. This chain joins TRBV7-3 and TRBJ2-3; tentatively, D is TRBD2 (6 bases). CDR1 and CDR2 from the germline V gene are SGHTA and FQGTGA. The CDR3 runs to 12 residues. Trimming stripped 3 bases from V and 5 bases from J, with 6 bases between. The CDR3 loop reads CASSFGGDTQYF. The CDR3 DNA reads as TGTGCCAGCAGCTTCGGGGGAGATACGCAGTATTTT.

This chain uses TRBV6-5 with TRBJ2-7; no clear D. The CDR3 spans 10 residues. Germline CDR1 is MNHEY and CDR2 is SVGAGI. Trimming pared 8 bases from V and 5 bases from J, leaving 7 bases between. The CDR3 coding sequence is TGTGCCAGCCGCCCCCACGAGCAGTACTTC. Its protein is CASRPHEQYF.

The V gene is TRBV4-1, the J gene TRBJ1-4, with TRBD1 identical over 7 bases. Trimming took 5 bases from V and 7 from J; bases not matched to a gene: 10. Germline lookup yields CDR1 MGHRA and CDR2 YSYEKL. The CDR3 spans 15 residues. The CDR3 reads CASSSEGARGEKLFF. The CDR3 nucleotides read TGCGCCAGCAGCTCCGAGGGGGCGCGCGGTGAAAAACTGTTTTTT.